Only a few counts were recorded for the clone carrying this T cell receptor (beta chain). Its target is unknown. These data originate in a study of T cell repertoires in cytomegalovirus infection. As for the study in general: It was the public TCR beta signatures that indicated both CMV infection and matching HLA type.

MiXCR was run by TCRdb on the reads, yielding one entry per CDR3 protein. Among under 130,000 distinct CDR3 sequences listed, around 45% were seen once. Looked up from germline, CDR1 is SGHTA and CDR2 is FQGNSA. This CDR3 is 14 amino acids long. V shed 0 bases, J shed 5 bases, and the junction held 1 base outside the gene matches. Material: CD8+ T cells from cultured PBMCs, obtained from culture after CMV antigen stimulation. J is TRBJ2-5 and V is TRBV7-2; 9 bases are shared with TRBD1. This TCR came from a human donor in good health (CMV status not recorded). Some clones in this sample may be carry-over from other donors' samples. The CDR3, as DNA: TGTGCCAGCAGCTTAGCGGGGACAGGGGAGACCCAGTACTTC. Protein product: CASSLAGTGETQYF.